One sample yielded the 25 T cell receptor beta chains listed below, sequenced in a study of control samples from healthy donors and cancer patients. Repertoires were generated with immunoSEQ multiplex PCR, while TCRdb's copy carries only in-frame clones and drops some. The sample carries about 130,000 clones, around 90% recorded once. Sequencing input: blood. These receptors all stem from a man younger than 35 in good health.

This chain links TRBV18 with TRBJ2-1; 9 positions match TRBD1. The junction had 8 bases not matched to a gene; V was cut back by 1 base and J by 7 bases. The CDR3 totals 16 residues. Germline V gene sequence: CDR1 KGHSH, CDR2 LQKENI. The DNA of the CDR3 is TGTGCCAGCTCACCACTAGAACAGGGGGCGTGGAATGAGCAGTTCTTC. Translation gives CASSPLEQGAWNEQFF.

Here the CDR3 reads CASSLSQRSNEQFF. The CDR3 bases are TGTGCCAGCAGCTTATCCCAACGCTCCAATGAGCAGTTCTTC. The gene calls are TRBV7-3 and TRBJ2-1; D not resolved. The germline CDR1 and CDR2 sequences are SGHTA and FQGTGA. The V and J ends lost 2 bases and 6 bases respectively, with 11 bases between them. The CDR3 sequence is 14 residues long.

The chain links TRBV23-1 to TRBJ2-6; weak D call: TRBD2 (6 bases). TRBV23-1 is an open reading frame whose function is uncertain. This CDR3 spans 17 amino acids. V was cut by 3 bases and J by 2 bases, with 14 bases left in between. In DNA, the CDR3 is TGCGCCAGCAGTCAGTGGGGCTGGGGGGCTGGGGCCAACGTCCTGACTTTC. The encoded protein is CASSQWGWGAGANVLTF.

The V gene is TRBV6-5, the J gene TRBJ1-1, with TRBD1 identical over 7 bases. The CDR3 runs 15 residues. Per germline, CDR1 MNHEY and CDR2 SVGAGI. The trim removed 6 bases at V and 1 base at J, leaving 8 bases unmatched. The DNA of the CDR3 is TGTGCCAGCAGGACCGACAGGGTGGGGAACACTGAAGCTTTCTTT. The encoded protein is CASRTDRVGNTEAFF.

This chain joins TRBV6-5 and TRBJ1-1; the D gene is possibly TRBD1 (6 bases). CDR1 and CDR2 (germline): MNHEY, SVGAGI. The V end lost 0 bases, the J end lost 0 bases, and 11 bases lay between the germline ends. CDR3 size: 16 residues. CDR3 protein: CASSYSTWGLNTEAFF. The CDR3 DNA is TGTGCCAGCAGTTACTCGACTTGGGGGCTGAACACTGAAGCTTTCTTT.

The chain recombines TRBV6-1 with TRBJ1-6; tentative D call: TRBD1 (5 bases). Germline CDR1 is MNHNS and CDR2 is SASEGT. The length of the CDR3 is 17 residues. V shed 2 bases and J shed 0 bases, with 11 bases lying between them. CDR3 loop: CASSEMAGTSYNSPLHF. Written as DNA, the CDR3 is TGTGCCAGCAGTGAAATGGCAGGGACCTCCTATAATTCACCCCTCCACTTT.

This chain uses TRBV9 with TRBJ2-1, with 8 bases fitting TRBD2. V was pared by 4 bases and J by 0 bases, with 6 bases of the junction left unmatched. The CDR3 extends over 16 amino acids. Looked up from germline, CDR1 is SGDLS and CDR2 is YYNGEE. The DNA for the CDR3 is TGTGCCAGCAGCCCCGGGGGGGGTTTCTCCTACAATGAGCAGTTCTTC. It codes for CASSPGGGFSYNEQFF.

The chain links TRBV27 to TRBJ1-5; TRBD1 might be the D (6 bases). Germline loops: CDR1 MNHEY, CDR2 SMNVEV (reference sequence). Trimming removed 5 bases from V and 0 bases from J, with 14 bases in between. CDR3 length equals 16 residues. CDR3 sequence reads: CASSGQPSYSNQPQHF. CDR3 sequence (DNA): TGTGCCAGCAGTGGACAGCCATCCTATAGCAATCAGCCCCAGCATTTT.

The chain employs TRBV7-9 and TRBJ2-5; the D is unclear. The V end lost 5 bases, the J end lost 5 bases, and 15 bases lay between the germline ends. Germline-derived CDR1 and CDR2 are SEHNR and FQNEAQ (reference sequence). CDR3 length: 14 amino acids. CDR3 sequence: CASSLTVPGETQYF. The CDR3 DNA is TGTGCCAGCAGCCTGACCGTTCCAGGCGAGACCCAGTACTTC.

The rearrangement joins TRBV5-1 to TRBJ1-6, with D possibly matching TRBD1 (6 bases). V lost 5 bases, J lost 8 bases, and 14 bases lay in between. CDR1 is SGHRS, CDR2 YFSETQ, per germline. The CDR3 runs 14 residues. The DNA for the CDR3 is TGCGCCAGCAGAGAAGGCAGGGGTGATTCACCCCTCCACTTT. Residues: CASREGRGDSPLHF.

This clone was observed a handful of times. The CDR3 loop reads CATSDSTAIYGYTF. Written as DNA, the CDR3 is TGTGCCACCAGTGACTCGACAGCCATCTATGGCTACACCTTC. The chain is built from TRBV24-1 and TRBJ1-2, with D possibly matching TRBD1 (5 bases). The V gene's germline CDR1 is KGHDR and CDR2 SFDVKD. V was trimmed by 4 bases and J by 4 bases, leaving 12 bases between them. This CDR3 comprises 14 residues.

The chain combines TRBV4-1 with TRBJ2-4, with D perhaps being TRBD1 or TRBD2 (5 bases each). V was trimmed by 1 base and J by 5 bases, leaving 12 bases between them. CDR1 is MGHRA, CDR2 YSYEKL, per germline. The CDR3 is made up of 15 amino acids. The CDR3 DNA is TGCGCCAGCAGCCAAGTGGGGGTGGACGAAAACATTCAGTACTTC. It yields the protein CASSQVGVDENIQYF.

The V gene is TRBV5-1, the J gene TRBJ2-7; TRBD2 agrees at 8 bases. The CDR3 contains 15 residues. Per germline, CDR1 SGHRS and CDR2 YFSETQ. V shed 5 bases, J shed 1 base, and the junction held 8 bases outside the gene matches. The CDR3 protein is CASRPTSGPSYEQYF. CDR3 DNA sequence: TGCGCCAGCAGACCAACTAGCGGACCGTCCTACGAGCAGTACTTC.

V and J are TRBV7-2 and TRBJ1-4, with D perhaps TRBD1 (5 bases). V was trimmed by 5 bases and J by 13 bases, leaving 11 bases between them. Germline V CDR1 and CDR2: SGHTA, FQGNSA. The CDR3 covers 11 residues. The DNA for the CDR3 is TGTGCCAGCAGCCGTGGGACCGGACTGTTTTTT. Translating gives CASSRGTGLFF.

The V and J genes are TRBV28 and TRBJ1-2; 8 bases line up with TRBD1. The germline CDR1 and CDR2 sequences are MDHEN and SYDVKM. CDR3 length equals 14 residues. V lost 3 bases to trimming and J lost 8 bases; unmatched junction nucleotides: 8. The CDR3 here is CASSLNTGGSGYTF. The CDR3 DNA reads TGTGCCAGCAGTTTGAATACAGGGGGATCGGGCTACACCTTC.

V is TRBV24-1 and J is TRBJ2-5; D uncertain. Per the germline V gene, CDR1 is KGHDR and CDR2 is SFDVKD. The CDR3 is 16 residues long. V was cut by 3 bases and J by 5 bases, with 18 bases left in between. CDR3 protein: CATSDLSHGSRETQYF. CDR3 bases: TGTGCCACCAGTGATCTGTCCCACGGCAGCCGGGAGACCCAGTACTTC.

The chain joins TRBV12-3 or TRBV12-4 to TRBJ2-5; D may be TRBD1 (6 bases). Trimming shortened V by 3 bases and J by 3 bases, and 8 bases separated the two germline ends. The CDR3 runs to 13 residues. CDR3 nucleotide sequence: TGTGCCAGCAGTTTCACAGGGAAAGAGACCCAGTACTTC. Amino acid sequence: CASSFTGKETQYF.

The chain uses TRBV12-2 and TRBJ1-6; the table's D call, TRBD1, was not checked against the DNA. TRBV12-2 constitutes a pseudogene. The CDR3 extends over 16 amino acids. The CDR3 is CASRLAETGENSPLHF. As DNA, the CDR3 is TGTGCAAGTCGCTTAGCGGAGACAGGAGAAAATTCACCCCTCCACTTT.

The chain recombines TRBV5-1 with TRBJ2-1; D tentatively reads TRBD1 or TRBD2 (5 bases each). The CDR3 is 15 residues long. Trimming stripped 4 bases from V and 0 bases from J, with 11 bases between. The germline V gene encodes CDR1 SGHRS and CDR2 YFSETQ. CDR3: CASSPEGTSYNEQFF. The CDR3 bases are TGCGCCAGCAGCCCCGAGGGGACCTCCTACAATGAGCAGTTCTTC.

This chain uses TRBV28 with TRBJ1-1; D gene uncertain. Trimming took off 5 bases at V and 2 bases at J, with 9 bases between the two ends. The germline CDR1 and CDR2 sequences are MDHEN and SYDVKM. This CDR3 has 13 amino acids. CDR3 sequence: CASSTQDNTEAFF. The CDR3 region has the DNA TGTGCCAGCAGTACCCAGGATAACACTGAAGCTTTCTTT.

The V gene is TRBV12-3 or TRBV12-4, the J gene TRBJ2-3, with TRBD2 matching over 8 bases. The CDR3 has 13 residues. The V segment lost 5 bases and the J segment 5 bases; nucleotides outside the gene matches: 3. The CDR3 nucleotides are TGTGCCAGCAGTCCGGGAGGGGGAGATACGCAGTATTTT. Amino acid sequence: CASSPGGGDTQYF.

V is TRBV14 and J is TRBJ2-3; possibly TRBD1 for D (7 bases). The CDR3 loop spans 12 amino acids. Trimming pared 11 bases from V and 4 bases from J, leaving 13 bases between. CDR1 and CDR2 from the germline V gene are SGHDN and FVKESK. CDR3 in DNA: TGTGCCTGCGGGGACAGTCCAGATACGCAGTATTTT. This encodes CACGDSPDTQYF.

The rearrangement joins TRBV19 to TRBJ2-7, with D hard to call. CDR3 length: 14 residues. The germline CDR1 and CDR2 sequences are LNHDA and SQIVND (reference sequence). V was cut by 4 bases and J by 4 bases, with 14 bases left in between. The CDR3: CASSTGRAGYEQYF. The CDR3 DNA is TGTGCCAGTAGTACCGGACGGGCTGGATACGAGCAGTACTTC.

This sequence joins TRBV3-1 (or the pseudogene TRBV3-2) and TRBJ2-7; D is uncertain. Between the trimmed V and J ends, which lost 1 base and 6 bases, there was a span of 13 bases. In germline, CDR1 is LGHDT, CDR2 YNNKEL (reference sequence). This CDR3 region has 14 residues. The CDR3 bases are TGTGCCAGCAGCCAAGTCCCCGAGTTGGGCGAGCAGTACTTC. It encodes CASSQVPELGEQYF.

The chain is built from TRBV3-1 (or the pseudogene TRBV3-2) and TRBJ2-3; TRBD2 aligns across 12 bases. V lost 4 bases, J lost 4 bases, and 15 bases stayed unmatched. The CDR3 has 19 amino acids. Germline CDR1 reads LGHDT; CDR2 reads YNNKEL (reference sequence). This CDR3 is CASSRGRLAGGLGADTQYF. Written as DNA, the CDR3 is TGTGCCAGCAGCCGAGGTCGCCTAGCGGGGGGGCTTGGGGCAGATACGCAGTATTTT.